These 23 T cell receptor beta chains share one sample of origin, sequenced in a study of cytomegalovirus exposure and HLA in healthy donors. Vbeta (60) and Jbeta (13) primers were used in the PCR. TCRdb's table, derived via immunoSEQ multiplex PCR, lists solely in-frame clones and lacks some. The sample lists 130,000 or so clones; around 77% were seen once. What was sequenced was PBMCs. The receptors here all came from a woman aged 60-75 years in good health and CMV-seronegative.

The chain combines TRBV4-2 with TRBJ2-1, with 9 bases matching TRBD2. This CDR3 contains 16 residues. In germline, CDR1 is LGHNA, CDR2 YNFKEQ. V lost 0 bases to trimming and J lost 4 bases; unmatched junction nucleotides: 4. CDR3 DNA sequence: TGTGCCAGCAGCCAAGAACCGGGACTAGCTTACAATGAGCAGTTCTTC. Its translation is CASSQEPGLAYNEQFF.

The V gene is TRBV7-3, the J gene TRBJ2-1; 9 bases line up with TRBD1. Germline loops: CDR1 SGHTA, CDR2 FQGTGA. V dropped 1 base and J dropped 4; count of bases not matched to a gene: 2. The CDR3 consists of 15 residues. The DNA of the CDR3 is TGTGCCAGCAGCTTAATGGGACAGGGATACAATGAGCAGTTCTTC. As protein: CASSLMGQGYNEQFF.

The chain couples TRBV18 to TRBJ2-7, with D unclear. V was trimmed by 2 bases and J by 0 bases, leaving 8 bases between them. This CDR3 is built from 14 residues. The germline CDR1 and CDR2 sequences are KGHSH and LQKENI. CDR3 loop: CASSPLGTSYEQYF. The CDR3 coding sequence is TGTGCCAGCTCACCATTGGGCACCTCCTACGAGCAGTACTTC. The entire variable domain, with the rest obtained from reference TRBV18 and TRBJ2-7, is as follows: NAGVMQNPRHLVRRRGQEARLRCSPMKGHSHVYWYRQLPEEGLKFMVYLQKENIIDESGMPKERFSAEFPKEGPSILRIQQVVRGDSAAYFCASSPLGTSYEQYFGPGTRLTVT.

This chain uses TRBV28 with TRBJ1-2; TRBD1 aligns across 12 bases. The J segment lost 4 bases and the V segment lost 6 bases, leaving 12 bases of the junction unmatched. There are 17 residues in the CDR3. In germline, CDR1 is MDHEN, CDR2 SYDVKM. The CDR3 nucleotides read TGTGCCAGCAGCTCACCTTCCGGGACAGGGGGCTTCTATGGCTACACCTTC. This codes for CASSSPSGTGGFYGYTF.

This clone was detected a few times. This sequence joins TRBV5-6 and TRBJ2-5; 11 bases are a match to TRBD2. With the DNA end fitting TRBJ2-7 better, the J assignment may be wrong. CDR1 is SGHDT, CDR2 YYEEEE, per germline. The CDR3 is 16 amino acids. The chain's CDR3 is CASSPLAGGLSYEQYF. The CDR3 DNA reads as TGTGCCAGCAGCCCCCTAGCGGGGGGACTTTCCTACGAGCAGTACTTC.

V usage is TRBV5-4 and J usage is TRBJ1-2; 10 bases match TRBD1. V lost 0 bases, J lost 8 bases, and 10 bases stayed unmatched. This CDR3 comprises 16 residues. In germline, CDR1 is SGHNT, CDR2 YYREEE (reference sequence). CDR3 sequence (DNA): TGTGCCAGCAGCTTGGTAACTGGGACAGGGGTGAGCGGCTACACCTTC. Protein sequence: CASSLVTGTGVSGYTF.

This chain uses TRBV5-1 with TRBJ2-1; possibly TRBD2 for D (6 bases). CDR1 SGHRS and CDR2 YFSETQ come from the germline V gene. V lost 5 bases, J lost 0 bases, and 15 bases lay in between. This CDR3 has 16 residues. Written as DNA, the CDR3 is TGCGCCAGCAGTTTTATTAGCGGTAGCTCCTACAATGAGCAGTTCTTC. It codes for CASSFISGSSYNEQFF.

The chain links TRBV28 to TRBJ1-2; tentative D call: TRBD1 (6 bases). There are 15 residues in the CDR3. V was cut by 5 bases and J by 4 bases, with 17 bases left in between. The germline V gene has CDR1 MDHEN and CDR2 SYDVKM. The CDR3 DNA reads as TGTGCCAGCAGTACACTACCGACAGGCTCCTATGGCTACACCTTC. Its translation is CASSTLPTGSYGYTF.

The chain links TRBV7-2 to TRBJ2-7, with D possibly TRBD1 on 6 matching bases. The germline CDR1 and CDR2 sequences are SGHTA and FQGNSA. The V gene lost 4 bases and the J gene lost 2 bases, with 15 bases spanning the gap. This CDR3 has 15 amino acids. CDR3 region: CASSYGQGFAYEQYF. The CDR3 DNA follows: TGTGCCAGCAGCTACGGCCAGGGGTTTGCCTACGAGCAGTACTTC.

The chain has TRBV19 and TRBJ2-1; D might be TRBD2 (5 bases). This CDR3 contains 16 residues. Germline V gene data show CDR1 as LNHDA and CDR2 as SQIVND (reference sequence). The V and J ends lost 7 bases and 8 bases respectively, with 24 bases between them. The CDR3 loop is CASNDPSLVGDDEQFF. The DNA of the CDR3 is TGTGCCAGTAACGACCCTAGTCTTGTGGGAGACGATGAGCAGTTCTTC. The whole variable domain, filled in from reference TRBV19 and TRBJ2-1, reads DGGITQSPKYLFRKEGQNVTLSCEQNLNHDAMYWYRQDPGQGLRLIYYSQIVNDFQKGDIAEGYSVSREKKESFPLTVTSAQKNPTAFYLCASNDPSLVGDDEQFFGPGTRLTVL.

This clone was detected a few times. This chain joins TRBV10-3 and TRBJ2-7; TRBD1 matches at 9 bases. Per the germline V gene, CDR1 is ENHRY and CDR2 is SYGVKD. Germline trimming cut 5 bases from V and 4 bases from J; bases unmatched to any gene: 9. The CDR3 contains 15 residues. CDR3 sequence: CAISTPGQGFYEQYF. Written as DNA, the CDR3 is TGTGCCATCAGTACCCCGGGACAGGGTTTTTACGAGCAGTACTTC.

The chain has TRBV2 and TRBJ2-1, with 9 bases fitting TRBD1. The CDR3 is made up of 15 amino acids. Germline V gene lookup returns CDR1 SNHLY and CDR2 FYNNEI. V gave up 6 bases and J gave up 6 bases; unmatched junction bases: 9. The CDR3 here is CASSAHRDRVNEQFF. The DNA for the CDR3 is TGTGCCAGCAGCGCTCACCGGGACAGGGTCAATGAGCAGTTCTTC.

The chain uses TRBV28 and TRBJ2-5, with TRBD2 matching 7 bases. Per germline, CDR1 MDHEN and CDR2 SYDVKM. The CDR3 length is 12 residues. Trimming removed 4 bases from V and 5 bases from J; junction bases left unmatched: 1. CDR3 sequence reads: CASSSGGETQYF. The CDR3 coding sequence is TGTGCCAGCAGTTCCGGGGGGGAGACCCAGTACTTC.

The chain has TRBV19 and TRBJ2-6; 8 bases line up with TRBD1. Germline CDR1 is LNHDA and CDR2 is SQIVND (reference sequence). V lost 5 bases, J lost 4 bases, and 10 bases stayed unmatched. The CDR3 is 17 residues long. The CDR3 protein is CASSGGQGARGANVLTF. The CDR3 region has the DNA TGTGCCAGTAGTGGAGGGCAGGGGGCTAGAGGGGCCAACGTCCTGACTTTC.

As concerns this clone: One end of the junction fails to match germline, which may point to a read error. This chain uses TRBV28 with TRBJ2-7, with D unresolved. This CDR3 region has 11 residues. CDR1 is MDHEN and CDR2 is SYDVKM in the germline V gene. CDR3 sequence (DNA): TGTGCCAGCAGTTTAGGTGTCGAGCGGTACTTC. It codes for CASSLGVERYF.

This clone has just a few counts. DNA of the CDR3: TGTGCCAGCAGTTACCAGGAGGGTCAGCCCCAGCATTTT. Residues: CASSYQEGQPQHF. The chain has TRBV6-5 and TRBJ1-5, with D unresolved. Per germline, CDR1 MNHEY and CDR2 SVGAGI. The CDR3 sequence is 13 residues long. Trimming removed 2 bases at V and 6 bases at J, with 8 bases between.

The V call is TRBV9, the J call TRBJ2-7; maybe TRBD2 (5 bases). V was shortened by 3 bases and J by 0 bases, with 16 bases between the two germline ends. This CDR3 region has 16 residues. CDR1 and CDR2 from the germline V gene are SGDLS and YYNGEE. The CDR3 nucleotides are TGTGCCAGCAGCGCTGGAAGGGAGAGGGACTCCTACGAGCAGTACTTC. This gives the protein CASSAGRERDSYEQYF.

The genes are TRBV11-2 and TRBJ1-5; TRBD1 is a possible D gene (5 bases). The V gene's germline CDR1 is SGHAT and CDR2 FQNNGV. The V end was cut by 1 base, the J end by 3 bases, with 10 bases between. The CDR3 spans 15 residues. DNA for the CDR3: TGTGCCAGCAGCTTAGCAGGGCCCAACAATCAGCCCCAGCATTTT. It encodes CASSLAGPNNQPQHF.

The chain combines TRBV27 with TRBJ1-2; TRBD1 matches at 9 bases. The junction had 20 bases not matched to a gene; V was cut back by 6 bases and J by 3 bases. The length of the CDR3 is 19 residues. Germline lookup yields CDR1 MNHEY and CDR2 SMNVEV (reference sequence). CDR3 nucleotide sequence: TGTGCCAGCAGCCCGACGGTAATCCGGGACAGGGTGGTCGACTATGGCTACACCTTC. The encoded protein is CASSPTVIRDRVVDYGYTF.

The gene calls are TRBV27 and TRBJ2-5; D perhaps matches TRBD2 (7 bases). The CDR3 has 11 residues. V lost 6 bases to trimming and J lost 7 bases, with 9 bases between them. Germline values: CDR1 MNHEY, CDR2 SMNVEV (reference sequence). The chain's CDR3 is CASSAGATQYF. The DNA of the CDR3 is TGTGCCAGCAGCGCGGGGGCGACCCAGTACTTC.

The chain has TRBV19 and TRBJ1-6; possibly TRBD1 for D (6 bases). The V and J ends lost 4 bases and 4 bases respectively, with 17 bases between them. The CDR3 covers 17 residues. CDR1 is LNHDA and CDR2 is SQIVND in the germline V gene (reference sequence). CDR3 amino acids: CASSTLARGGYNSPLHF. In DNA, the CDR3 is TGTGCCAGTAGTACCCTCGCGCGAGGGGGATATAATTCACCCCTCCACTTT. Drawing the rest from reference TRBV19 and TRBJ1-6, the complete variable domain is DGGITQSPKYLFRKEGQNVTLSCEQNLNHDAMYWYRQDPGQGLRLIYYSQIVNDFQKGDIAEGYSVSREKKESFPLTVTSAQKNPTAFYLCASSTLARGGYNSPLHFGNGTRLTVT.

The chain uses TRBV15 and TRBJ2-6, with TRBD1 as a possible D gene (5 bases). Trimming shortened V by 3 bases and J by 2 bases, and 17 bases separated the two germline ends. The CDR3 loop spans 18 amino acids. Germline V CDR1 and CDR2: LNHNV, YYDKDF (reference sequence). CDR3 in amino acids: CATSRGPWEGPGANVLTF. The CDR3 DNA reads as TGTGCCACCAGCAGGGGGCCTTGGGAAGGCCCTGGGGCCAACGTCCTGACTTTC.

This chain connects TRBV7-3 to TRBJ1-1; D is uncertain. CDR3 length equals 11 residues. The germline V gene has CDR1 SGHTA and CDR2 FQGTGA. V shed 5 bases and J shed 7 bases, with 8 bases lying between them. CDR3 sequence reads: CASSRRDEAFF. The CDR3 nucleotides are TGTGCCAGCAGCCGAAGAGATGAAGCTTTCTTT.